This TCR beta chain was captured by sequencing in a study of CD8+CD57+ T cells in acquired aplastic anemia. General study findings and limits: CD8+ Simpson's diversity showed no significant patient-control difference. Found in both controls and patients were approximately 31 CD8+ CDR3 sequences.

It was genomic DNA that served as the template for profiling TCR beta VDJ and CDR3. Using its own MiXCR run on the reads, TCRdb lists one record per CDR3 protein. The top ten clones hold 8% of a sample with 250,000 to 300,000 distinct CDR3 sequences, around 60% of them seen once. This clonotype was counted a few times. What it binds is not known. The germline V gene has CDR1 SGHDN and CDR2 FVKESK. The length of the CDR3 is 15 residues. V lost 5 bases, J lost 6 bases, and 20 bases lay in between. This TCR was recovered from a human donor with severe aplastic anemia or a healthy control (not recorded which). Sequenced input: sorted CD4+, CD8+, or CD8+CD57+ T cells (not recorded which) from PBMCs. This sequence joins TRBV14 and TRBJ2-7; weak D call: TRBD1 (6 bases). Written as DNA, the CDR3 is TGTGCCAGCAGCGTAGGGGGATCAGGGAGTGCCGAGCAGTACTTC. This codes for CASSVGGSGSAEQYF.